This T cell receptor beta chain was captured by sequencing in a study of radiation and T cells in renal cell carcinoma. Libraries were prepared by immunoSEQ multiplex PCR; TCRdb keeps only in-frame clonotypes and omits some of them. The repertoire has under 150,000 clones, 80% to 90% of them found once; the top ten carry around 2%. Overall study findings and caveats: From baseline, blood top tumor clonotypes peaked at 2 weeks post-radiation.

The CDR3 is 13 amino acids. The V gene lost 3 bases and the J gene lost 6 bases, with 12 bases spanning the gap. From germline, CDR1 is ENHRY and CDR2 SYGVKD. This clone occurred many times. The antigen remains undetermined. Time point: blood 2 weeks post-SBRT. The treatment here: 15 Gy SBRT to primary tumor, nephrectomy 4 weeks later. Blood was sampled at baseline, 2 weeks and 4 weeks after SBRT. This renal cell carcinoma was of the clear cell type. The rearrangement joins TRBV10-3 to TRBJ2-7; D is uncertain. The TCR comes from a woman in her fifties or sixties with renal cell carcinoma. Material: blood, obtained from a patient whose treatment included radiotherapy and nephrectomy. Here the CDR3 DNA reads TGTGCCATCAGTGATGGATCAGTCGGCGAGCAGTACTTC. Its translation: CAISDGSVGEQYF.